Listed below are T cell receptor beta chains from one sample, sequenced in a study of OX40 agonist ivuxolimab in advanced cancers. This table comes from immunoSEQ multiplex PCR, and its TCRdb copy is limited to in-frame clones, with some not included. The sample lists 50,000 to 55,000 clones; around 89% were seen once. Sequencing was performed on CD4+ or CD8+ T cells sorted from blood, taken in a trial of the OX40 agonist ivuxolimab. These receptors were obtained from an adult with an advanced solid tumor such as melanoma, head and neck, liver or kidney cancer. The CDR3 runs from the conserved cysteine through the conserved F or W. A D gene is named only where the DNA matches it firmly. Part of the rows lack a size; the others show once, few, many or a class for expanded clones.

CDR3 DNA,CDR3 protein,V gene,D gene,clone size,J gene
TGTGCCAGCAGCTTCCAAGACAGGCCGTACTATGGCTACACCTTC,CASSFQDRPYYGYTF,TRBV7-9,-,-,TRBJ1-2
TGTGCCAGCAGCCGGGACGGATTAAATACAGATACGCAGTATTTT,CASSRDGLNTDTQYF,TRBV7-9,-,-,TRBJ2-3
TGTGCCAGTAATGAAGCAGAGGAAAACTCTGGGGCCAACGTCCTGACTTTC,CASNEAEENSGANVLTF,TRBV19,-,-,TRBJ2-6
TGTGCCAGCAGCTTGGCTTTAGGGGGGGACACTGAAGCTTTCTTT,CASSLALGGDTEAFF,TRBV5-5,-,once,TRBJ1-1
TGTGCCAGCAGTTTTCGCAGGGGAGCTGGGGCCAACGTCCTGACTTTC,CASSFRRGAGANVLTF,TRBV28,-,-,TRBJ2-6
TGTGCCAGCATGAATAGCGCCGACACCGGGGAGCTGTTTTTT,CASMNSADTGELFF,TRBV27,-,-,TRBJ2-2
TGTGCCAGCAGCTTGCGACAGGGGGCCTACAATGAGCAGTTCTTC,CASSLRQGAYNEQFF,TRBV5-4,TRBD1,-,TRBJ2-1
TGTGCCAGCAGCTATACAGGGAACACTGAAGCTTTCTTT,CASSYTGNTEAFF,TRBV11-2,-,once,TRBJ1-1
TGTGCCAGCAGCGTAGGCTGGGGCGCCGGGGAGCTGTTTTTT,CASSVGWGAGELFF,TRBV9,-,-,TRBJ2-2
TGCAGCGTTGGGAGGGGACCTCAAGAGACCCAGTACTTC,CSVGRGPQETQYF,TRBV29-1,-,-,TRBJ2-5
TGTGCCAGCAGCTTAATGGGAGCCACAGATACGCAGTATTTT,CASSLMGATDTQYF,TRBV7-6,-,-,TRBJ2-3
TGTGCCAGCAGCCTGACAGGCTCTGGGGCCAACGTCCTGACTTTC,CASSLTGSGANVLTF,TRBV6-5,-,-,TRBJ2-6
TGTGCCAGCACCCCCCAGGGAGGGATGGACATTCAGTACTTC,CASTPQGGMDIQYF,TRBV6-5,TRBD2,-,TRBJ2-4
TGTGCCACCAGCAGATGGAGTGGGGAGCAGTACTTC,CATSRWSGEQYF,TRBV15,-,-,TRBJ2-7
TGTGCCAGCAGCGGCCGGGACAACTCCTACGAGCAGTACTTC,CASSGRDNSYEQYF,TRBV9,-,-,TRBJ2-7
TGTGCCAGCTCACCAGCCGAGGGACTAGCGGGAGTCTACGAGCAGTACTTC,CASSPAEGLAGVYEQYF,TRBV18,TRBD2,-,TRBJ2-7
TGTGCCAGTAGTTCTCAGGGGCGTGAGACCCAGTACTTC,CASSSQGRETQYF,TRBV19,-,-,TRBJ2-5
TGTGCCAGCAGTGAAGTTCAGTACTACAATGAGCAGTTCTTC,CASSEVQYYNEQFF,TRBV6-1,-,-,TRBJ2-1
TGTGCCAGCAGCGTAGGTCTTAGCGGGGTTTACAATGAGCAGTTCTTC,CASSVGLSGVYNEQFF,TRBV9,TRBD2,-,TRBJ2-1
TGTGCCAGCAGCTTAGACAGGGTCGGCTACACCTTC,CASSLDRVGYTF,TRBV7-9,-,-,TRBJ1-2
TGTGCCAGTAGTGAAGGCGGGGGCTACAATGAGCAGTTCTTC,CASSEGGGYNEQFF,TRBV19,TRBD2,-,TRBJ2-1
TGTGCCAGCAGCCCCCAGCGGGAGGGACCCTATGAGCAGTTCTTC,CASSPQREGPYEQFF,TRBV7-6,TRBD2,once,TRBJ2-1
TGTGCCAGTAGTATAATGTCGGATAATCAGCCCCAGCATTTT,CASSIMSDNQPQHF,TRBV19,-,once,TRBJ1-5
TGTGCCAGCAGCCGACCCCTGGACCGGAGCTCCTACAATGAGCAGTTCTTC,CASSRPLDRSSYNEQFF,TRBV7-8,-,-,TRBJ2-1
TGCGCCAGCAGCTTGGGGCAGGGCAGAGAGACCCAGTACTTC,CASSLGQGRETQYF,TRBV5-1,-,-,TRBJ2-5
TGTGCCAGCAGGGACAGGGTCGGCTATGGCTACACCTTC,CASRDRVGYGYTF,TRBV6-1,TRBD1,-,TRBJ1-2
TGTGCCTGGAGTGGTAGCAATAGCAATCAGCCCCAGCATTTT,CAWSGSNSNQPQHF,TRBV30,-,-,TRBJ1-5
TGCGCCAGCAGCCAAGGTGTGGGAGGGGTGTCCTACAATGAGCAGTTCTTC,CASSQGVGGVSYNEQFF,TRBV4-1,TRBD2,-,TRBJ2-1
TGTGCCAGCAGTGAACAGGGACGGGACACTGAAGCTTTCTTT,CASSEQGRDTEAFF,TRBV6-1,-,-,TRBJ1-1
TGTGCCAGCAGCCAAACAGGGGTTCAAGAGACCCAGTACTTC,CASSQTGVQETQYF,TRBV7-2,TRBD1,-,TRBJ2-5
TGTGCCAGCTGTCATTCTGCCGGAAACACCATATATTTT,CASCHSAGNTIYF,TRBV2,-,-,TRBJ1-3
TGTGCCAGCAGCCTAACGACAGGGGGGAACACTGAAGCTTTCTTT,CASSLTTGGNTEAFF,TRBV4-2,TRBD1,-,TRBJ1-1
TGTGCCAGCTCACCGCCCCAATTAAACTACAATGAGCAGTTCTTC,CASSPPQLNYNEQFF,TRBV18,-,-,TRBJ2-1
TGTGCCAGCAGGGGGGATTTGGGTGGAAACACCATATATTTT,CASRGDLGGNTIYF,TRBV2,-,-,TRBJ1-3
TGCGCCAGCAGTGAGTCCAATAGCGGAGTCCACGGTACGCAGTATTTT,CASSESNSGVHGTQYF,TRBV10-1,-,few,TRBJ2-3
TGTGCCAGCAGCAAGGGGACCATAGCGTTCCCCGGGGAGCTGTTTTTT,CASSKGTIAFPGELFF,TRBV28,-,-,TRBJ2-2
TGTGCCAGCTGGGATGGGAATGAGCAGTTCTTC,CASWDGNEQFF,TRBV11-2,-,-,TRBJ2-1
TGTGCCAGCAGCTTAGAAGAGGGCTGGAGAGGCTACACCTTC,CASSLEEGWRGYTF,TRBV7-9,-,-,TRBJ1-2
TGCGCCAGCAGGGCAGCGGGAGACACCGGGGAGCTGTTTTTT,CASRAAGDTGELFF,TRBV10-1,TRBD2,-,TRBJ2-2
TGTGCCAGCCTACAGGGGGCCAGCAATCAGCCCCAGCATTTT,CASLQGASNQPQHF,TRBV6-1,TRBD1,-,TRBJ1-5
TGTGCCAGCAGCTTGGCCGGGACAGAGATCTACGAGCAGTACTTC,CASSLAGTEIYEQYF,TRBV5-6,TRBD1,-,TRBJ2-7